Below, 29 T cell receptor beta chains from the same sample are listed, as sequenced in a study of CD4 T cells in relation to SARS-CoV-2 and coronaviruses. The antigens of these receptors remain unknown. Before the COVID-19 pandemic, during about 2010-2018, CD4+ T cells were taken from unexposed donors. The cells were cultured for about 10 days before CD4+ T cells were isolated. Profiled with immunoSEQ multiplex PCR; TCRdb holds only in-frame clones, not every one. The data show fewer than 25,000 clones, roughly 73% seen once. The sequencing sample was made of CD4+ T cells from PBMCs, cultured in vitro. These receptors all stem from a human donor in good health.

The V and J genes are TRBV7-3 and TRBJ2-1; possibly TRBD1 or TRBD2 for D (7 bases each). Per the germline V gene, CDR1 is SGHTA and CDR2 is FQGTGA. The CDR3 loop spans 17 amino acids. V lost 5 bases and J 4 bases, leaving 21 bases between the germline ends. Written as DNA, the CDR3 is TGTGCCAGCAGCAGACAGGGCGGGAGTCTGTCGTACAATGAGCAGTTCTTC. Protein product: CASSRQGGSLSYNEQFF.

The genes are TRBV28 and TRBJ2-3; TRBD2 aligns across 7 bases. CDR1 is MDHEN, CDR2 SYDVKM, per germline. With 4 bases clipped from V and 3 bases from J, the junction kept 13 bases outside the gene matches. The CDR3 loop spans 17 amino acids. CDR3 sequence reads: CASSSQPLAPRTDTQYF. CDR3 DNA: TGTGCCAGCAGTTCACAACCACTAGCGCCTCGTACAGATACGCAGTATTTT.

This clone is termed medium-sized. The chain employs TRBV19 and TRBJ1-5; D call uncertain. The germline CDR1 and CDR2 sequences are LNHDA and SQIVND (reference sequence). V dropped 9 bases and J dropped 0 bases, with 21 bases sitting between them. The length of the CDR3 is 17 residues. Here the CDR3 DNA reads TGTGCCAGCAGTCCTGATGGCAGCAAATATAGCAATCAGCCCCAGCATTTT. Translation gives CASSPDGSKYSNQPQHF.

The chain combines TRBV20-1 with TRBJ1-1; D remains ambiguous. The germline V gene encodes CDR1 DFQATT and CDR2 SNEGSKA (reference sequence). CDR3 length: 12 amino acids. Between the trimmed V and J ends, which lost 3 bases and 4 bases, there was a span of 9 bases. In nucleotides, the CDR3 is TGCAGTGCTAGTGTGGGGAGCACTGAAGCTTTCTTT. It is translated as CSASVGSTEAFF.

In this sample, this clone turned up once. V usage is TRBV19 and J usage is TRBJ1-1; tentative D call: TRBD1 (5 bases). The germline V gene has CDR1 LNHDA and CDR2 SQIVND (reference sequence). The germline V and J ends were trimmed by 3 bases and 1 base, with 9 bases remaining between them. This CDR3 comprises 14 residues. The CDR3 DNA reads as TGTGCCAGTAGTATCGGCGGGGCGAACACTGAAGCTTTCTTT. As protein: CASSIGGANTEAFF.

This CDR3 reads CASSLGTLYNEQFF. CDR3 in DNA: TGTGCCAGCAGCTTAGGGACATTATACAATGAGCAGTTCTTC. This sequence joins TRBV11-1 and TRBJ2-1; TRBD1 is a possible D gene (5 bases). V gave up 1 base and J gave up 4 bases, with 8 bases separating them. Germline CDR1 and CDR2: SGHAT and FQDESV (reference sequence). This CDR3 spans 14 amino acids.

The genes are TRBV6-1 and TRBJ1-1; tentative D call: TRBD1 (5 bases). The CDR3 is 14 amino acids. The V gene's germline CDR1 is MNHNS and CDR2 SASEGT. Trimming removed 2 bases from V and 5 bases from J, with 12 bases in between. CDR3 protein: CASSETAGWTEAFF. The CDR3 coding sequence is TGTGCCAGCAGTGAAACGGCAGGGTGGACTGAAGCTTTCTTT.

V and J are TRBV11-2 and TRBJ2-7, with a tentative D call TRBD2 (6 bases). Germline CDR1 SGHAT, CDR2 FQNNGV. The V gene lost 2 bases and the J gene lost 4 bases, with 15 bases spanning the gap. The CDR3 extends over 15 amino acids. The CDR3 bases are TGTGCCAGCAGCTTAAGTGGCGGGATGAATTACGAGCAGTACTTC. It codes for CASSLSGGMNYEQYF.

The chain carries TRBV28 and TRBJ2-1; 8 nucleotides agree with TRBD2. The CDR3 spans 15 residues. Germline V gene data show CDR1 as MDHEN and CDR2 as SYDVKM. The J segment lost 2 bases and the V segment lost 6 bases, leaving 6 bases of the junction unmatched. CDR3 nucleotide sequence: TGTGCCAGCAGCCCGGCTAGCGGGCCCTACAATGAGCAGTTCTTC. Protein: CASSPASGPYNEQFF.

This clone showed up just a few times. As DNA, the CDR3 is TGTGCCAGCAGCGGGATAAGGTTGGGGGAGCTGTTTTTT. As protein: CASSGIRLGELFF. The chain links TRBV25-1 to TRBJ2-2, with D tentatively TRBD2 (5 bases). CDR1 is MGHDK and CDR2 is SYGVNS in the germline V gene. This CDR3 spans 13 amino acids. The ends were cut back, 6 bases at V and 8 bases at J, with 13 bases in the middle.

The chain links TRBV27 to TRBJ1-5; D gene ambiguous. The ends were cut back, 3 bases at V and 4 bases at J, with 10 bases in the middle. Per germline, CDR1 MNHEY and CDR2 SMNVEV (reference sequence). The CDR3 spans 14 residues. CDR3: CASSLNRVNQPQHF. CDR3 nucleotides: TGTGCCAGCAGTTTGAACAGAGTAAATCAGCCCCAGCATTTT.

The chain links TRBV3-1 (or the pseudogene TRBV3-2) to TRBJ1-4, with D uncertain. The germline V gene encodes CDR1 LGHDT and CDR2 YNNKEL (reference sequence). CDR3 size: 14 residues. V gave up 1 base and J gave up 10 bases, with 13 bases separating them. Here the CDR3 reads CASSQGETGGKLFF. CDR3 sequence (DNA): TGTGCCAGCAGCCAAGGGGAAACGGGCGGAAAACTGTTTTTT.

The gene calls are TRBV30 and TRBJ1-6; 7 positions agree with TRBD1. The CDR3 sequence is 14 residues long. V was clipped by 0 bases and J by 10 bases; unmatched bases: 6. Looked up from germline, CDR1 is GTSNPN and CDR2 is SVGIG (reference sequence). CDR3 nucleotide sequence: TGTGCCTGGAGTGTGGCAGGGGGAAGATCACCCCTCCACTTT. It translates to CAWSVAGGRSPLHF.

This clone has a single count. J is TRBJ2-5 and V is TRBV4-1, with 7 bases fitting TRBD1. V lost 3 bases to trimming and J lost 3 bases; unmatched junction nucleotides: 1. This CDR3 contains 13 residues. The germline CDR1 and CDR2 sequences are MGHRA and YSYEKL. Written as DNA, the CDR3 is TGCGCCAGCAGCCACGACAGGGAAGAGACCCAGTACTTC. It specifies CASSHDREETQYF.

This clone was seen a handful of times. The chain carries TRBV7-2 and TRBJ1-6; tentative D call: TRBD1 (5 bases). Between the trimmed V and J ends, which lost 2 bases and 8 bases, there was a span of 10 bases. The CDR3 is 14 residues long. Germline V gives CDR1 SGHTA, CDR2 FQGNSA. The DNA of the CDR3 is TGTGCCAGCAGCTTACCGGGGCGGTATTCACCCCTCCACTTT. Translated, it gives CASSLPGRYSPLHF.

V gene TRBV2 combines with J gene TRBJ2-7, with D possibly being TRBD1 (7 bases). CDR1 and CDR2 from the germline V gene are SNHLY and FYNNEI. There are 15 residues in the CDR3. The V gene lost 6 bases and the J gene lost 0 bases, with 15 bases spanning the gap. The CDR3 DNA follows: TGTGCCAGCAGGAAGGGGGGACAGACCTCCTACGAGCAGTACTTC. Residues: CASRKGGQTSYEQYF.

The V gene is TRBV27, the J gene TRBJ2-7; 7 nucleotides match TRBD1. CDR1 is MNHEY and CDR2 is SMNVEV in the germline V gene (reference sequence). V shed 6 bases, J shed 7 bases, and the junction held 15 bases outside the gene matches. The CDR3 sequence is 15 residues long. The CDR3 loop is CASRLQGRPLREQYF. The CDR3 DNA reads as TGTGCCAGCAGGCTACAGGGGCGGCCTCTGAGAGAGCAGTACTTC.

This clone is classed as medium-sized (0.01 to 0.1%). V and J are TRBV5-1 and TRBJ2-1, with 7 nucleotides matching TRBD1. Looked up from germline, CDR1 is SGHRS and CDR2 is YFSETQ. This CDR3 has 15 amino acids. With 3 bases clipped from V and 3 bases from J, the junction kept 6 bases outside the gene matches. The CDR3 DNA reads as TGCGCCAGCAGCTCGGAGACAGGGCTCTACAATGAGCAGTTCTTC. This sequence encodes CASSSETGLYNEQFF.

This chain uses TRBV5-1 with TRBJ2-5, with 7 bases lining up with TRBD1. In germline, CDR1 is SGHRS, CDR2 YFSETQ. CDR3 length: 13 residues. Unmatched junction bases numbered 3, after V lost 4 bases and J lost 3 bases. DNA for the CDR3: TGCGCCAGCAGCGATGGGACAGAAGAGACCCAGTACTTC. Its translation is CASSDGTEETQYF.

This rearrangement joins TRBV6-6 to TRBJ2-1; possible D gene TRBD1, 7 bases. V lost 2 bases and J lost 6, with 17 bases in between. Germline V gene data show CDR1 as MNHNY and CDR2 as SVGAGI (reference sequence). The length of the CDR3 is 16 residues. CDR3 sequence reads: CASSYHQEGAANEQFF. CDR3 in DNA: TGTGCCAGCAGTTACCATCAGGAGGGGGCCGCCAATGAGCAGTTCTTC.

This chain connects TRBV6-2 or TRBV6-3 to TRBJ2-2, with a weak D call TRBD2 (6 bases). Deletions cut 2 bases from V and 6 bases from J, with 13 bases between. Germline V gene lookup returns CDR1 MNHEY and CDR2 SVGEGT. CDR3 length: 15 residues. The DNA of the CDR3 is TGTGCCAGCAGTTACCAGGGTACGGGGGCCGGGGAGCTGTTTTTT. Translation gives CASSYQGTGAGELFF.

The chain links TRBV5-1 to TRBJ2-5; D possibly corresponds to TRBD1 (6 bases). Germline loops: CDR1 SGHRS, CDR2 YFSETQ. This CDR3 contains 14 residues. Trimming cost V 3 bases and J 3 bases, with 12 bases left between them. The CDR3 here is CASSSSGGKETQYF. Written as DNA, the CDR3 is TGCGCCAGCAGCTCGTCTGGGGGCAAAGAGACCCAGTACTTC. Supplemented by reference TRBV5-1 and TRBJ2-5, the full variable domain reads KAGVTQTPRYLIKTRGQQVTLSCSPISGHRSVSWYQQTPGQGLQFLFEYFSETQRNKGNFPGRFSGRQFSNSRSEMNVSTLELGDSALYLCASSSSGGKETQYFGPGTRLLVL.

V gene TRBV6-2 or TRBV6-3 combines with J gene TRBJ2-7; D is perhaps TRBD1 or TRBD2 (6 bases each). The CDR3 is made up of 15 amino acids. In germline, CDR1 is MNHEY, CDR2 SVGEGT. Trimming removed 4 bases at V and 0 bases at J, with 13 bases between. This CDR3 is CASSFAGHVSYEQYF. The CDR3 nucleotides read TGTGCCAGCAGTTTCGCGGGACACGTCTCCTACGAGCAGTACTTC.

The V gene is TRBV18, the J gene TRBJ2-1, with D possibly matching TRBD1 (6 bases). The CDR3 has 12 residues. Trimming cost V 3 bases and J 13 bases, with 13 bases left between them. The germline V gene encodes CDR1 KGHSH and CDR2 LQKENI. CDR3 loop: CASSPKGDIQFF. CDR3 nucleotide sequence: TGTGCCAGCTCACCCAAGGGGGACATTCAGTTCTTC.

The genes are TRBV10-1 and TRBJ2-3; perhaps TRBD2 as D (6 bases). Germline V gene lookup returns CDR1 WNHNN and CDR2 SYGVQD (reference sequence). The CDR3 sequence is 14 residues long. V was pared by 10 bases and J by 1 base, with 15 bases between. CDR3 bases: TGCGCCACCACTAGCCAGATTGGCACAGATACGCAGTATTTT. Translation gives CATTSQIGTDTQYF.

V and J are TRBV20-1 and TRBJ2-1, with 10 bases lining up with TRBD2. The ends lost 7 bases at V and 12 bases at J; junction bases unmatched: 6. Looked up from germline, CDR1 is DFQATT and CDR2 is SNEGSKA (reference sequence). The CDR3 consists of 11 residues. The CDR3 bases are TGCAGTGTTACTAGCGGGAAAGTGCAGTTCTTC. Translating it yields CSVTSGKVQFF.

The chain carries TRBV5-1 and TRBJ2-5; D possibly uses TRBD1 or TRBD2 (5 bases each). V lost 6 bases and J 5 bases, leaving 14 bases between the germline ends. The CDR3 runs to 13 residues. Germline V CDR1 and CDR2: SGHRS, YFSETQ. The CDR3 spells CASTLGGMETQYF. The CDR3 region has the DNA TGCGCCAGCACCCTTGGGGGTATGGAGACCCAGTACTTC. Full variable domain (missing parts from reference TRBV5-1 and TRBJ2-5): KAGVTQTPRYLIKTRGQQVTLSCSPISGHRSVSWYQQTPGQGLQFLFEYFSETQRNKGNFPGRFSGRQFSNSRSEMNVSTLELGDSALYLCASTLGGMETQYFGPGTRLLVL.

The chain uses TRBV6-1 and TRBJ1-5; D call uncertain. The CDR3 is 15 residues long. Trimming left V 3 bases short and J 3 bases short, with 12 bases between. Germline assignment: CDR1 MNHNS and CDR2 SASEGT. The DNA for the CDR3 is TGTGCCAGCAGTGATGGGCAGGTGTTCAATCAGCCCCAGCATTTT. Translated: CASSDGQVFNQPQHF.

V usage is TRBV4-2 and J usage is TRBJ2-7, with D perhaps TRBD1 (5 bases). V lost 1 base, J lost 4 bases, and 17 bases lay in between. Germline CDR1 and CDR2: LGHNA and YNFKEQ. This CDR3 region has 16 residues. The CDR3 here is CASSQAQAGQGYEQYF. The CDR3 coding sequence is TGTGCCAGCAGCCAAGCGCAGGCAGGGCAGGGTTACGAGCAGTACTTC.